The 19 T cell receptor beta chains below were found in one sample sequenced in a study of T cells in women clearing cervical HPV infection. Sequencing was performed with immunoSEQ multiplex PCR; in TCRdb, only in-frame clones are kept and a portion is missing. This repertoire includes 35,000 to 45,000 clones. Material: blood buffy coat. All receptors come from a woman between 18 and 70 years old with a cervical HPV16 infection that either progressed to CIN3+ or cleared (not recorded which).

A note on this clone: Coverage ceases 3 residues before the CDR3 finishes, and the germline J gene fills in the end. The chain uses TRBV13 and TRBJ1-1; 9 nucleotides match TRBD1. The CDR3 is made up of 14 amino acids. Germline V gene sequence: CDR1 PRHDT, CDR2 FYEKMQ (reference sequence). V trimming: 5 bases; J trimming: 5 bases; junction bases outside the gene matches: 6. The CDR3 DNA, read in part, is TGTGCCAGCAGCCACCGGACAGGGGTGACTGAA. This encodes CASSHRTGVTE. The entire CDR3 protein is CASSHRTGVTEAFF.

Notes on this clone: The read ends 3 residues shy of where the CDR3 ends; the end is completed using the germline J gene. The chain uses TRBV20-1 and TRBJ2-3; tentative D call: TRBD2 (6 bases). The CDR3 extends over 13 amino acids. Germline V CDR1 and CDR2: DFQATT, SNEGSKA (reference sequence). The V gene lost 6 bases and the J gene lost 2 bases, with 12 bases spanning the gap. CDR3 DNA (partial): TGCAGTGCAACGGGACTCCTCACAGATACG. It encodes CSATGLLTDT. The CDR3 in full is CSATGLLTDTQYF.

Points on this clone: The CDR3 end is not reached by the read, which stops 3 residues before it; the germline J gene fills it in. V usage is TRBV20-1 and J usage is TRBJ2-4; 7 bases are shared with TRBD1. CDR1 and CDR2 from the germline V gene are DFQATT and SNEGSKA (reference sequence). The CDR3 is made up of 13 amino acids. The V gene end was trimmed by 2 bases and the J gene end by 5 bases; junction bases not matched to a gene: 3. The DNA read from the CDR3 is TGCAGTGCTAGAACCGGGACAGAAAACATT. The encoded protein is CSARTGTENI. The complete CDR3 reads CSARTGTENIQYF.

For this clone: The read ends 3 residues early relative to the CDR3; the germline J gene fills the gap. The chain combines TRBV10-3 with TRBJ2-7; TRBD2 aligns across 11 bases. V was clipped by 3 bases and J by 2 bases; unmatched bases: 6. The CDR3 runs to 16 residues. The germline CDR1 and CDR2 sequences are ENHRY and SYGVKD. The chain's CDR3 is CAISDRVAGGAYEQYF. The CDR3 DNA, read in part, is TGTGCCATCAGTGATAGGGTAGCGGGAGGGGCCTACGAG.

The CDR3 reads CASKGENQPQHF. CDR3 DNA, as far as it was read: TGTGCCAGTAAGGGGGAAAATCAGCCC. The gene calls are TRBV19 and TRBJ1-5; tentative D call: TRBD1 (6 bases). The read comes to an end 3 residues before the CDR3 does, leaving the germline J gene to fill in the end. V was pared by 7 bases and J by 4 bases, with 8 bases between. The CDR3 is 12 residues long. Germline lookup yields CDR1 LNHDA and CDR2 SQIVND (reference sequence).

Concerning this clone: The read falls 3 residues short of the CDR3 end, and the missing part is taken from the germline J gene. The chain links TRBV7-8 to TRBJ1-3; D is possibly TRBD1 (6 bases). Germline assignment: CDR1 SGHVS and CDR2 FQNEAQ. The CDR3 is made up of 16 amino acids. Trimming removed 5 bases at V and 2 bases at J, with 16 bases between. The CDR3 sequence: CASSRGQLSTGNTIYF. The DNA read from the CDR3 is TGTGCCAGCAGCCGAGGACAGCTTTCCACTGGAAACACC.

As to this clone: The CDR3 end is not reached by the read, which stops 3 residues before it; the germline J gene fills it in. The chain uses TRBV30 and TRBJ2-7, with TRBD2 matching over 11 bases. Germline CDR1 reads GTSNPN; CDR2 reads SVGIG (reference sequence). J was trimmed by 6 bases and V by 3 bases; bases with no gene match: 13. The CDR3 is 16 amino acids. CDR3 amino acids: CAWRKSGTSGSLEQYF. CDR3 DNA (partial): TGTGCCTGGAGGAAGAGTGGAACTAGCGGGAGTCTCGAG.

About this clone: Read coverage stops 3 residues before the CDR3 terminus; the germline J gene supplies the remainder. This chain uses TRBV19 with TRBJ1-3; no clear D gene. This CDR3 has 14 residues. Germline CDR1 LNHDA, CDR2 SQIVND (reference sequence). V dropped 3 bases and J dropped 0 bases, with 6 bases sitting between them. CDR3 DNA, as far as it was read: TGTGCCAGTAGTATCCGTCCCTCTGGAAACACC. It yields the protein CASSIRPSGNT. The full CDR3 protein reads CASSIRPSGNTIYF.

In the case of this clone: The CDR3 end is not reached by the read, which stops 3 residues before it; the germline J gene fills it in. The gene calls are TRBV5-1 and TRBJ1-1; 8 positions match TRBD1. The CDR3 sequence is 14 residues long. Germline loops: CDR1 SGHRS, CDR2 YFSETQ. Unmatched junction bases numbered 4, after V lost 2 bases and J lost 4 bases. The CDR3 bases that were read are TGCGCCAGCAGCTTCACAGGGGGTGTCACTGAA. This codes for CASSFTGGVTE. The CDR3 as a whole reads CASSFTGGVTEAFF.

The CDR3 is CASSTGQESSYDYTF. The CDR3 bases that were read are TGTGCCAGCAGCACCGGACAGGAGAGCTCCTACGAC. The gene calls are TRBV7-2 and TRBJ1-2; TRBD1 matches 7 bases. The CDR3 goes on 3 residues after the read ends, and that part is filled in from the germline J gene. The germline CDR1 and CDR2 sequences are SGHTA and FQGNSA. This CDR3 has 15 amino acids.

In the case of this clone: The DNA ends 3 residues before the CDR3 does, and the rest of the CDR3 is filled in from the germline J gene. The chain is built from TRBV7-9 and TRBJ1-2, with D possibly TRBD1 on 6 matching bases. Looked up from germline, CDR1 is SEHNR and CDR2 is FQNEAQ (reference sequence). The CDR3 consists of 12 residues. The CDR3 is CASSLNRDDYTF. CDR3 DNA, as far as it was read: TGTGCCAGCAGCTTAAACAGGGACGAC. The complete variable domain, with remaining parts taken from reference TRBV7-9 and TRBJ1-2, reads DTGVSQNPRHKITKRGQNVTFRCDPISEHNRLYWYRQTLGQGPEFLTYFQNEAQLEKSRLLSDRFSAERPKGSFSTLEIQRTEQGDSAMYLCASSLNRDDYTFGSGTRLTVV.

The chain's CDR3 is CASSPRDRGTGELFF. Incomplete CDR3 DNA: TGCGCCAGCAGTCCCCGGGACAGGGGAACCGGGGAG. V usage is TRBV23-1 and J usage is TRBJ2-2; 10 bases align to TRBD1. The read ends 3 residues shy of where the CDR3 ends; the end is completed using the germline J gene. TRBV23-1 is an open reading frame, and its role is uncertain. CDR3 length: 15 residues. Trimming took 4 bases from V and 5 from J; bases not matched to a gene: 4.

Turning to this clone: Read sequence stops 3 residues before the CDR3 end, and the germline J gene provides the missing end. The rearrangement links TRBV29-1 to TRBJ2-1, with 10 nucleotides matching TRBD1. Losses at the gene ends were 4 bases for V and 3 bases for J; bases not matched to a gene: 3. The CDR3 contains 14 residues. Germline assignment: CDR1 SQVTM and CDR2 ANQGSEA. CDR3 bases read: TGCAGCGTTGGGGACAGGGGAGACTACAATGAG. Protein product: CSVGDRGDYNE. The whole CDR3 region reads CSVGDRGDYNEQFF.

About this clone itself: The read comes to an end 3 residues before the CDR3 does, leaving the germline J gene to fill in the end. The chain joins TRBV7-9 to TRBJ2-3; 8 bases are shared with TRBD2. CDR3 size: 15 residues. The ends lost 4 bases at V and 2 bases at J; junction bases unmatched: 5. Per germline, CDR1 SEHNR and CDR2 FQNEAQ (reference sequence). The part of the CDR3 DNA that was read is TGTGCCAGCAGCTCATATAGCGGGAACACAGATACG. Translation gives CASSSYSGNTDT. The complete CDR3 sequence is CASSSYSGNTDTQYF.

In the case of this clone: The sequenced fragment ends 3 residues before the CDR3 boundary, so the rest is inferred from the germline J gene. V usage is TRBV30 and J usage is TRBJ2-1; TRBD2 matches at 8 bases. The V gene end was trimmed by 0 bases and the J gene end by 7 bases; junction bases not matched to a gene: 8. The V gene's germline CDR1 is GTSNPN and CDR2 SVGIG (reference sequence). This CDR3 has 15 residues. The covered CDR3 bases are TGTGCCTGGAGTGTAGGCCTAGCGGGCCATAATGAG. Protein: CAWSVGLAGHNE. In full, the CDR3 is CAWSVGLAGHNEQFF. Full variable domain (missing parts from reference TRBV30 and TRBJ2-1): SQTIHQWPATLVQPVGSPLSLECTVEGTSNPNLYWYRQAAGRGLQLLFYSVGIGQISSEVPQNLSASRPQDRQFILSSKKLLLSDSGFYLCAWSVGLAGHNEQFFGPGTRLTVL.

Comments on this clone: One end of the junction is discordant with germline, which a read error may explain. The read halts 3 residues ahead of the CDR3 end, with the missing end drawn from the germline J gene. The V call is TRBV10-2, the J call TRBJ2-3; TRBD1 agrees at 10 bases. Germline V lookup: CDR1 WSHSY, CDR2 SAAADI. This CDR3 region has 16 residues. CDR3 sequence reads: CAISERTGGATDTQYF. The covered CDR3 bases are TGCGCCATCAGTGAGAGGACAGGGGGAGCAACAGATACG.

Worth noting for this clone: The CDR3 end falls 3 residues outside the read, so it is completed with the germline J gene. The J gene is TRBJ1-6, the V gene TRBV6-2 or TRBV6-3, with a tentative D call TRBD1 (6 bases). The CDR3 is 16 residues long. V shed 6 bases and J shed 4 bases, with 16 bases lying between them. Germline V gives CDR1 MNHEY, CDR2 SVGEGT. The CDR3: CASSLTARGYNSPLHF. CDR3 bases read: TGTGCCAGCAGCCTTACCGCCAGGGGATATAATTCACCC.

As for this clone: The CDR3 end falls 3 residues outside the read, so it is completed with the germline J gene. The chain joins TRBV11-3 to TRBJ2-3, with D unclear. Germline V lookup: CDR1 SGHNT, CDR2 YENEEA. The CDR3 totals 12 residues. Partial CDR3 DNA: TGTGCCAGCAGCTTAGGCAGTAAGTCG. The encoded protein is CASSLGSKS. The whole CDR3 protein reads CASSLGSKSQYF.

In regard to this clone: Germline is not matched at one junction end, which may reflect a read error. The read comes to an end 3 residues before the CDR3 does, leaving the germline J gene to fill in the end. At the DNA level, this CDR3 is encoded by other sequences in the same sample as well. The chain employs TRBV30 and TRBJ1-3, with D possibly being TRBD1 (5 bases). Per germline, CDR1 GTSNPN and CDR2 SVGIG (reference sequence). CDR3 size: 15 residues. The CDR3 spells CAWSRGASSGNTIYF. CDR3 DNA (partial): TGTGCCTGGAGTCGCGGGGCCAGCTCTGGAAACACT.